This TCR beta chain was sequenced in a study of beta chain features in type 1 diabetes (dated by TCRdb to between 2018 and 2020). For the wider study: Patients and healthy donors did not differ in mean age, gender distribution, total cell number or subset yield. A total of about 110 million sorted cells were examined across all samples, and the number of cells per subset was strongly correlated with RNA yield. In the study, recently diagnosed type 1 diabetes patients and matched healthy donors were compared on the TCRB repertoires of their sorted circulating CD4+ T cell subsets. Regulatory and stem cell-like memory subsets were isolated from only 8 patients and 8 healthy donors, whereas naive and central memory subsets came from all 30 or so donors. Summary of the overall study and its limitations: A moderate but significant shortening of TCRB CDR3 length was observed in type 1 diabetes patients in all four CD4+ subsets. Shorter templates might have been favored by PCR, but patient and control samples were amplified and corrected together, so both groups would have been affected equally by any skew. HLA sub-analyses involved small numbers of individuals, so any influence of HLA type on TCRB rearrangement remained unresolved. At VDJ recombination sites, type 1 diabetes patients had fewer insertions and more deleted nucleotides, which implies abnormalities in thymic rearrangement. The naive, central memory and regulatory TCRB repertoires appeared to resemble one another more closely among patients than among healthy donors. Because cDNA rather than genomic DNA was sequenced, highly expressing activated cells could have been over-represented, although no difference in activation and CD3 levels was found between groups.

A word on this clone: No antigen is known for it. No much larger clone exists at a distance of one base, and base qualities are not known.

From each donor, a single peripheral blood sample of around 120 mL on average was drawn into heparinised tubes. Naive, central memory, regulatory and stem cell-like memory CD4+ T cells were sorted on a BD FACSAria II using a panel including CD45RO, CCR7, CD25, CD127, CD95 and CD27. All sorted populations exceeded 98% purity. PBMCs were isolated immediately by Lymphoprep density gradient centrifugation and stained directly without culture. To minimize batch effects, samples were stained and sorted in pairs, one healthy donor with one patient per experiment. V gives up 4 bases and J gives up 3 bases, and the segment between their germline ends measures 15 bases. The germline V gene gives CDR1 as SGHTA and CDR2 as FQGNSA. There are 15 amino acids in the CDR3, from cysteine to phenylalanine inclusive. Only the CDR3 DNA stays, 45 bases, in frame from base 1. The entire isolated RNA was reverse transcribed using the High Capacity cDNA Reverse Transcription Kit, and thus expressed TCRB transcripts were sequenced. Deep immunoSEQ sequencing was applied to naive, central memory and regulatory T cell samples, giving an average of roughly 3.6 million total reads per sample. Sorted cells were lysed in RLT buffer, and RNA was extracted using DNase-treated RNeasy Micro or Mini kits according to cell number. To prevent cross-contamination, every cell subset was processed on its own, while patient and healthy donor samples were processed together. Using the immunoSEQ multiplex PCR, TCRB sequences were amplified from cDNA into 87-bp fragments spanning the CDR3 region. Sequencing of the amplicons was done on the Illumina HiSeq platform. The published analysis was carried out like this. Synthetic template baselines were used to correct PCR bias computationally, reads within Hamming distance 2 were collapsed, and singletons that could not be merged were discarded. Reads were aligned against IMGT so that V, D and J genes, CDR3 length and insertions or deletions at six rearrangement sites could be assigned. Within each subset, clonotype counts were normalized to sorted cell number, after which true diversity and Gini coefficients were computed with the tcR R package. The overlap coefficient, calculated on TCRB nucleotide sequences, was used to quantify repertoire sharing. Out-of-frame TCRB sequences from naive cells were analyzed as a proxy for the pre-selection repertoire. The table comes from immuneACCESS by way of TCRdb, which keeps in-frame sequences with V and J called. Part of the clones is missing from these tables; in studies checked, under half for an unresolved V gene and the rest for unknown reasons. V and J calls and clone size are those listed in that table; D and trimming were worked out from the DNA. The sample contains roughly 340,000 clones, over 10% of them found a single time. The ten largest clones capture 0.0085% to 0.012% of the sample.

The sequence was collected from a woman between 18 and 29 years old with type 1 diabetes. Input material: naive CD4+ T cells from blood. In the paper's terms, the cell subset or site label means: true naive CD4+ T cells. The chain couples TRBV7-2 to TRBJ2-5; matching of 6 bases hints at TRBD2 as the D gene. The CDR3 corresponds to CASSSAGTLEETQYF. The DNA reads TGTGCCAGCAGCTCAGCCGGGACTCTGGAAGAGACCCAGTACTTC.